This T cell receptor beta chain was captured by sequencing in a study of cytomegalovirus exposure and HLA in healthy donors. In the PCR, 60 Vbeta and 13 Jbeta primers were used. Generated by immunoSEQ multiplex PCR, the TCRdb table keeps only in-frame clones and is missing some. The sample lists 150,000 to 200,000 clones, over 75% occurring once. Germline lookup yields CDR1 MNHEY and CDR2 SMNVEV (reference sequence). The ends were cut back, 6 bases at V and 3 bases at J, with 8 bases in the middle. CDR3 size: 12 residues. This receptor was obtained from a man aged 18 to 30 in good health and CMV-seropositive. Sequencing was carried out using PBMCs. This chain connects TRBV27 to TRBJ1-2; tentatively, D is TRBD1 (5 bases). In nucleotides, the CDR3 is TGTGCCAGCAGCGGGGGGTACTATGGCTACACCTTC. It specifies CASSGGYYGYTF.